Here is one T cell receptor (beta chain) with its context. Its target is unknown. The CDR3 covers 15 residues. The germline V and J ends were trimmed by 1 base and 3 bases, with 13 bases remaining between them. Germline CDR1 and CDR2: MGHRA and YSYEKL. The record originates from a study of shared clonotypes between healthy human individuals. The wider study: Researchers assigned three CD4 naive, three CD4 memory, two CD8 naive and one CD8 memory plate to each donor.

Sorted-subset replicate PCRs used about 0.2 ug of genomic DNA. This amount corresponded to some 30,000 T cell genomes. TCRdb keeps only in-frame clones here, not all; method: immunoSEQ multiplex PCR. The sample has over a million clones; around 78% are singletons. Study-wide points: In the sorted subsets, rarefaction showed sequencing was incomplete despite large depth.

The sequence came from a man aged 18 to 30 in good health. Some clones in this sample may be carry-over from other donors' samples. The V and J genes are TRBV4-1 and TRBJ2-7; D unresolved. The source material was memory CD4+ T cells from PBMCs. Subset meaning: CD45RA-negative fraction. CDR3: CASSQGAEILYEQYF. The CDR3 nucleotides read TGCGCCAGCAGCCAAGGGGCGGAAATTCTCTACGAGCAGTACTTC.